A selection of T cell receptor beta chains follows, all from one sample in a study of T cells after posttransplantation cyclophosphamide. Clones were read by immunoSEQ multiplex PCR, and TCRdb kept only the in-frame ones, dropping some. This sample has approximately 24,000 clones, each found more than once. The sample consisted of PBMCs. The origin of the receptors is an older woman in good health, CMV-negative, and a related stem cell transplant donor. Each CDR3 is given with its conserved first and last residue. D genes are given only for firm matches. Clone size is shown for a subset of rows, as once, few, many or a class of expanded clone.

J gene: TRBJ1-2; clone size: many; D gene: -; V gene: TRBV28; CDR3 DNA: TGTGCCAGCAGTCGCCCCTCCGACAGGCGTAACTATGGCTACACCTTC; CDR3 protein: CASSRPSDRRNYGYTF
J gene: TRBJ1-5; clone size: many; D gene: -; V gene: TRBV5-5; CDR3 DNA: TGTGCCAGCAGCCAGGCGCCGGGGCAGCCCCAGCATTTT; CDR3 protein: CASSQAPGQPQHF
J gene: TRBJ1-3; clone size: many; D gene: -; V gene: TRBV6-5; CDR3 DNA: TGTGCCAGCAGTTACTCGACCGGGTTTGGAAACACCATATATTTT; CDR3 protein: CASSYSTGFGNTIYF
J gene: TRBJ1-4; clone size: many; D gene: TRBD1; V gene: TRBV5-1; CDR3 DNA: TGCGCCAGCAGCAGGACAGGGGAGGGAGAAAAACTGTTTTTT; CDR3 protein: CASSRTGEGEKLFF
J gene: TRBJ2-5; clone size: few; D gene: -; V gene: TRBV11-3; CDR3 DNA: TGTGCCAGCAGCTCAGAACAGGGCGGGCAGTACTTC; CDR3 protein: CASSSEQGGQYF
J gene: TRBJ2-1; clone size: many; D gene: TRBD2; V gene: TRBV30; CDR3 DNA: TGTGCCTGGAGTGTAGGGATGACTAGCGGAGTTTACAATGAGCAGTTCTTC; CDR3 protein: CAWSVGMTSGVYNEQFF
J gene: TRBJ2-3; clone size: few; D gene: TRBD1; V gene: TRBV6-4; CDR3 DNA: TGTGCCAGCATCGGGACAGGGGGTTTCGACACAGATACGCAGTATTTT; CDR3 protein: CASIGTGGFDTDTQYF
J gene: TRBJ2-7; clone size: -; D gene: TRBD1; V gene: TRBV28; CDR3 DNA: TGTGCCAGCAGAACCGGGACAGTCTACGAGCAGTACTTC; CDR3 protein: CASRTGTVYEQYF
J gene: TRBJ2-5; clone size: few; D gene: TRBD2; V gene: TRBV15; CDR3 DNA: TGTGCCACCAGCACCCTAGGGCTCCTCGGGACTAGCGGGGGGGCTACGGGAGAGACCCAGTACTTC; CDR3 protein: CATSTLGLLGTSGGATGETQYF
J gene: TRBJ2-3; clone size: few; D gene: TRBD1; V gene: TRBV27; CDR3 DNA: TGTGCCAGCAGTCAACAGACAGGGGGGTTCACAGATACGCAGTATTTT; CDR3 protein: CASSQQTGGFTDTQYF
J gene: TRBJ1-2; clone size: -; D gene: TRBD1; V gene: TRBV7-2; CDR3 DNA: TGTGCCAGCAGCTCGATGGGGACAGTCAGGGGCTACACCTTC; CDR3 protein: CASSSMGTVRGYTF